This T cell receptor beta chain was sequenced during a study of circulating and synovial CD4+ cells in juvenile arthritis. Trimming at V came to 2 bases and at J to 0 bases, leaving 4 bases not matched to a gene. From germline, CDR1 is SGHRS and CDR2 YFSETQ. The CDR3 totals 16 residues. Here immunoSEQ multiplex PCR was the method, and the copy in TCRdb shows in-frame clones only, minus some. The sample lists approximately 31,000 clones; 90% to 95% were seen once. About this clone itself: Its target is unknown.

Findings of the study overall: Bulk blood CD4 samples held at least an order of magnitude more or fewer genomes than CPL. These blood cells shared more CDR3 sequences with synovium than bulk blood. Bulk blood CD4 repertoires were more diverse than these.

This rearrangement joins TRBV5-1 to TRBJ2-2; 7 bases agree with TRBD2. Sequences were obtained from CD4+ T cells from blood. The TCR originated in a human donor with juvenile idiopathic arthritis. The CDR3 protein is CASSLGGGANTGELFF. CDR3 nucleotide sequence: TGCGCCAGCAGCTTAGGTGGGGGGGCGAACACCGGGGAGCTGTTTTTT.